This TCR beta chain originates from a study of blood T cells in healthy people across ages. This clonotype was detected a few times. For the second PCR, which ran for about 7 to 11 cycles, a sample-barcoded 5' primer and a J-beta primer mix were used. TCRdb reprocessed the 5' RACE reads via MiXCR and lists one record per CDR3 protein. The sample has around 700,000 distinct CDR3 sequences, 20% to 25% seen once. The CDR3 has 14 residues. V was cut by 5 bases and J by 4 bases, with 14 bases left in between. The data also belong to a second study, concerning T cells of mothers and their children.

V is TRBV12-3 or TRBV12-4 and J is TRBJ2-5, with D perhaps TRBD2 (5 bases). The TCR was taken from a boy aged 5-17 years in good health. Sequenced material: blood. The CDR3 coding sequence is TGTGCCAGCAGTCCCCCTACGGGGAGAGAGACCCAGTACTTC. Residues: CASSPPTGRETQYF.